These 13 T cell receptor beta chains came from one sample sequenced in a study of T-cell memory formation after mild COVID-19. TCRdb re-derived calls from the 5' RACE reads in MiXCR, one entry per CDR3 protein. Of nearly 350,000 distinct CDR3 sequences in the sample, 10% to 15% were seen once. Sequenced: PBMCs or a T cell subset sorted from them (not recorded which). These receptors were obtained from a man between 18 and 35 years old who had mild COVID-19 (a few samples of this study predate the infection). Cell type and time point are not known.

The chain links TRBV6-5 to TRBJ1-4; TRBD1 agrees at 7 bases. CDR1 and CDR2 from the germline V gene are MNHEY and SVGAGI. This CDR3 region has 16 residues. Trimming took 6 bases from V and 3 from J; bases not matched to a gene: 10. The DNA for the CDR3 is TGTGCCAGCAGGCGGGACAGTCGAAGGTCTAATGAAAAACTGTTTTTT. Protein product: CASRRDSRRSNEKLFF.

The chain recombines TRBV2 with TRBJ2-5, with D maybe TRBD2 (5 bases). Trimming stripped 2 bases from V and 1 base from J, with 14 bases between. CDR1 is SNHLY and CDR2 is FYNNEI in the germline V gene. This CDR3 contains 16 residues. This CDR3 is CASSERAGAVQETQYF. Here the CDR3 DNA reads TGTGCCAGCAGTGAACGGGCAGGAGCGGTCCAAGAGACCCAGTACTTC.

Ten or more counts support this clonotype. The rearrangement uses TRBV2 and TRBJ1-1; D is ambiguous. Germline V gene lookup returns CDR1 SNHLY and CDR2 FYNNEI. The V end was cut by 6 bases, the J end by 0 bases, with 8 bases between. The CDR3 has 13 residues. The CDR3 region is CASRAELNTEAFF. The CDR3 DNA is TGTGCCAGCAGGGCAGAGCTGAACACTGAAGCTTTCTTT. Together with reference TRBV2 and TRBJ1-1, the CDR3 gives the full variable domain: EPEVTQTPSHQVTQMGQEVILRCVPISNHLYFYWYRQILGQKVEFLVSFYNNEISEKSEIFDDQFSVERPDGSNFTLKIRSTKLEDSAMYFCASRAELNTEAFFGQGTRLTVV.

CDR3: CASSTVQGRDTQYF. CDR3 coding DNA: TGTGCCAGCAGCACAGTACAGGGGAGAGATACGCAGTATTTT. The chain links TRBV7-9 to TRBJ2-3; TRBD1 aligns across 7 bases. Germline-derived CDR1 and CDR2 are SEHNR and FQNEAQ (reference sequence). Trimming removed 5 bases from V and 5 bases from J; junction bases left unmatched: 7. The CDR3 has 14 amino acids.

The chain employs TRBV5-1 and TRBJ1-3, with a tentative D call TRBD1 (5 bases). CDR1 and CDR2 (germline): SGHRS, YFSETQ. CDR3 length: 16 residues. Deletions cut 1 base from V and 1 base from J, with 12 bases between. CDR3 amino acids: CASSLSRDPSGNTIYF. As DNA, the CDR3 is TGCGCCAGCAGCTTGTCCAGGGACCCTTCTGGAAACACCATATATTTT.

The chain recombines TRBV7-9 with TRBJ1-5, with TRBD1 matching 9 bases. The CDR3 is made up of 16 amino acids. The germline V gene has CDR1 SEHNR and CDR2 FQNEAQ (reference sequence). V shed 5 bases, J shed 1 base, and the junction held 6 bases outside the gene matches. The CDR3 spells CASSLGQGASNQPQHF. CDR3 coding DNA: TGTGCCAGCAGCCTGGGACAGGGCGCGAGCAATCAGCCCCAGCATTTT.

This clonotype was recorded at least ten times. This chain links TRBV6-2 or TRBV6-3 with TRBJ2-1; D gene uncertain. From germline, CDR1 is MNHEY and CDR2 SVGEGT. Trimming pared 5 bases from V and 8 bases from J, leaving 13 bases between. The CDR3 extends over 13 amino acids. The CDR3, as DNA: TGTGCCAGCAGTACTCGCCCCCACGATGAGCAGTTCTTC. Protein product: CASSTRPHDEQFF.

This clonotype was counted a few times. An end of the junction does not agree with germline; a read error may underlie this. The chain employs TRBV5-1 and TRBJ1-1, with D possibly matching TRBD1 (5 bases). Germline V CDR1 and CDR2: SGHRS, YFSETQ. CDR3 size: 14 residues. The CDR3 loop reads CASNLGVMNTEAFF. CDR3 nucleotide sequence: TGCGCCAGCAACTTGGGGGTCATGAACACTGAAGCTTTCTTT.

In its sample, this clonotype was seen many times. The chain recombines TRBV6-1 with TRBJ1-1; D gene unclear. The V and J ends lost 10 bases and 3 bases respectively, with 18 bases between them. Per the germline V gene, CDR1 is MNHNS and CDR2 is SASEGT. The CDR3 covers 14 residues. The CDR3: CATDSKETHTEAFF. The CDR3, as DNA: TGTGCCACCGACTCCAAGGAGACCCACACTGAAGCTTTCTTT.

The rearrangement uses TRBV15 and TRBJ2-5; D perhaps matches TRBD2 (6 bases). The CDR3 length is 13 residues. The V gene's germline CDR1 is LNHNV and CDR2 YYDKDF (reference sequence). V was shortened by 5 bases and J by 1 base, with 8 bases between the two germline ends. The CDR3 loop is CATSPGVQETQYF. The DNA of the CDR3 is TGTGCCACCAGCCCGGGGGTCCAAGAGACCCAGTACTTC.

This clonotype was found once. CDR3 sequence reads: CASSLVQGTSNQPQHF. CDR3 in DNA: TGTGCCAGCAGCTTAGTACAGGGAACTAGCAATCAGCCCCAGCATTTT. This chain joins TRBV7-8 and TRBJ1-5; D perhaps matches TRBD1 (6 bases). The CDR3 is 16 residues long. Trimming took off 1 base at V and 0 bases at J, with 10 bases between the two ends. Looked up from germline, CDR1 is SGHVS and CDR2 is FQNEAQ.

J is TRBJ2-2 and V is TRBV6-2 or TRBV6-3; the D is unclear. The CDR3 runs 12 residues. Trimming shortened V by 4 bases and J by 6 bases, and 6 bases separated the two germline ends. Germline V gene sequence: CDR1 MNHEY, CDR2 SVGEGT. CDR3 protein: CASSWDAGELFF. The CDR3, as DNA: TGTGCCAGCAGTTGGGATGCCGGGGAGCTGTTTTTT.

The V gene is TRBV15, the J gene TRBJ2-5, with a tentative D call TRBD1 (6 bases). V was shortened by 0 bases and J by 5 bases, with 13 bases between the two germline ends. In germline, CDR1 is LNHNV, CDR2 YYDKDF (reference sequence). CDR3 length: 15 residues. This chain's CDR3 is CATSRDKTGRETQYF. In nucleotides, the CDR3 is TGTGCCACCAGCAGAGACAAGACAGGCCGGGAGACCCAGTACTTC. Filled out from reference TRBV15 and TRBJ2-5, the complete variable domain reads DAMVIQNPRYQVTQFGKPVTLSCSQTLNHNVMYWYQQKSSQAPKLLFHYYDKDFNNEADTPDNFQSRRPNTSFCFLDIRSPGLGDTAMYLCATSRDKTGRETQYFGPGTRLLVL.